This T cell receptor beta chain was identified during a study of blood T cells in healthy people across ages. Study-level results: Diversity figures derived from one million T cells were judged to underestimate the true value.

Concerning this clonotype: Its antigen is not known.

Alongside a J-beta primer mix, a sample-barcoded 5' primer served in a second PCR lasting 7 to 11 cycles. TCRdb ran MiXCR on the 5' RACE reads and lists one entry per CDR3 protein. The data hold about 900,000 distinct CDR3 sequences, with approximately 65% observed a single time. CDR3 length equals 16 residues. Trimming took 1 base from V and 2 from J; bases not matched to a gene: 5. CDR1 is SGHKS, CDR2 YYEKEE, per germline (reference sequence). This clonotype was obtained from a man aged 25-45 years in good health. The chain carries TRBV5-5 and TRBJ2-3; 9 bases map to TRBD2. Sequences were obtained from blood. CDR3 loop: CASSLPLAGPTDTQYF. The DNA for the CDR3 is TGTGCCAGCAGCTTGCCCCTAGCGGGGCCCACAGATACGCAGTATTTT.